This T cell receptor (beta chain) was profiled in a study of T cells in Graves' hyperthyroidism and ophthalmopathy. Per germline, CDR1 SQVTM and CDR2 ANQGSEA. The germline V and J ends were trimmed by 4 bases and 5 bases, with 11 bases remaining between them. This CDR3 has 12 residues. The source material, RNA transcripts, was used to amplify TCR beta CDR3 regions. HTBI primers were the set used in a first-round RT-PCR of the TCR CDR3. MiXCR, run by TCRdb on the multiplex PCR reads, gives a single entry per CDR3 protein. The sample lists about 420,000 distinct CDR3 sequences; about an eighth were seen once. This clonotype was recorded at least ten times.

The rearrangement joins TRBV29-1 to TRBJ2-5, with D possibly matching TRBD2 (6 bases). The sample comprised blood. This receptor was identified in a woman younger than 30 with Graves' hyperthyroidism. CDR3 amino acids: CSVGGMGETQYF. As DNA, the CDR3 is TGCAGCGTTGGCGGGATGGGGGAGACCCAGTACTTC.